This TCR beta chain was found in a study of cytotoxic CD8 clonotypes in ibrutinib-treated CLL (dated by TCRdb to the early 2020s). At the level of the whole study: The cohort included roughly 15 treatment-naive and ten to eleven relapsed/refractory patients; approximately 17 were IGHV unmutated. Longitudinal samples were available for about 30% of the roughly 86 trial participants. Samples averaged roughly 260,000 productive templates and 80,000 to 100,000 productive rearrangements. Cryopreserved peripheral blood mononuclear cells were collected at three points: before therapy, at response, and at either sustained remission or disease progression. Partial responses were observed in about 25 patients and complete responses in 2; after a median follow-up of around 68 months, remission was maintained in around 14 patients and progression was observed in approximately 12. Every sample from remission and from progressive disease was obtained while the patients were still on ibrutinib. Response samples were obtained after a median of approximately eleven months of treatment, with a range of roughly 6 to 36 months.

This clone has just a few counts. Its antigen is still unknown. One base away there is no much larger clone; base qualities are not given. On a MiSeq, deep resolution sequencing aimed for a depth between 1 in 1 million and 1 in 200,000 T cells, with each clonotype covered approximately 9.2x on average. The immunoSEQ hsTCRB Kit was used to generate TCR beta libraries. In the authors' own workflow: The data were analyzed with ImmunoSEQ Analyzer and ImmunoSEQ Data Assistant, and V, D and J gene assignments followed IMGT definitions. Clonality, which ranges from 0 to 1, was calculated by subtracting the normalized Shannon entropy of productive rearrangement frequencies from one. Only overrepresented clonotypes making up at least 0.05% of the repertoire of each patient were included in the public clonotype analysis. Around 14 repertoires from age-matched healthy donors, obtained from immuneACCESS, served as clonality controls. The table was pulled from immuneACCESS by TCRdb, which kept in-frame rearrangements only. Such tables lose some clones; where checked, under half of the loss comes from unresolved V genes, and the rest has no known cause. That table furnishes V, J and clone size, whereas the DNA furnished D and trimming. The sample data list some 76,000 clones, and around four fifths of these were observed just once. Roughly 40% of the sample is held by the ten biggest clonotypes.

According to the study, the label for this sample's time point signals: less than 30 months on ibrutinib. For TCR beta library preparation, about 2 micrograms of genomic DNA were isolated from cryopreserved PBMCs. Longitudinal blood samples from CLL patients on ibrutinib monotherapy underwent high-throughput TCR beta sequencing. The patients were enrolled in a single-center, open-label phase 2 trial of ibrutinib monotherapy. What the authors observed across the whole study: Sampling times were not matched between sustained-remission and progressing patients, and lymph node repertoires were not studied. At ibrutinib response clonality went up, during sustained remission it held steady, and at progression it dropped back toward baseline. Public clonotypes were rare and either shrank or stayed stable during treatment, and the rise in clonality at ibrutinib response reflected expansion of private clonotypes. Baseline clonality exceeded that of age-matched healthy donors and correlated strongly with circulating CD8+ T-cell counts.

Reading from cysteine to phenylalanine, the CDR3 counts 14 amino acids. CDR3 DNA only is kept here, 42 bases in frame from base 1. CDR1 and CDR2 (LNHDA, SQIVND) derive from the germline V gene (reference sequence). V lost 5 bases and J lost 8 bases, and the count of bases not matched to a germline gene is 8. The sequence is built from TRBV19 and TRBJ1-2; the junction holds 10 bases that match TRBD1. Sequencing was performed on PBMCs, taken after 24 months of ibrutinib treatment. This receptor was obtained from a human donor with chronic lymphocytic leukemia. The DNA sequence is given as TGTGCCAGTAGTTTCCGGGACAGGGGTCGGGGCTACACCTTC. This yields the protein CASSFRDRGRGYTF.